The TCR beta chain described here comes from a study of blood T cell repertoires in COVID-19 (dated by TCRdb to 2018 to 2021). Context from the whole study: Samples covering the acute and convalescent phases of COVID-19 were provided by collaborators in the United States, Italy and Spain. The prospective study material was composed of cDNA or gDNA derived from T cells, B-cell-depleted T cells, or PBMCs. The dataset comprised deeply sampled blood TCRbeta repertoires from subjects exposed to, actively infected with, or recovered from COVID-19. The repertoires were released in a freely available public database meant as a resource for research on the immune response to SARS-CoV-2. Samples were obtained from the ongoing ImmuneRACE study (first 160 participants) and from over 1,000 subjects provided by 6 global collaborators. The sample metadata nearly always contained a de-identified subject ID, COVID-19 status, age in years and sex. Where available, HLA class I and class II types were taken from metadata supplied by the sample provider and were not determined by assay-based typing.

Study-wide conclusions, independent of this receptor: How much clinical and demographic metadata was included differed by source and by participant, and the metadata was provided uncurated.

TCRbeta CDR3 regions were amplified from genomic DNA using the immunoSEQ Assay, a bias-controlled multiplex PCR. Per the original workflow: The number of nucleated cells in each sample was estimated from the amplification of reference gene primers within the assay. Sequence reads were collapsed and filtered to measure the absolute abundance of every unique TCRbeta CDR3 rearrangement. For each sample, productive Simpson clonality was calculated by taking the square root of Simpson's diversity index across productive rearrangements. TCRdb stores this immuneACCESS table with in-frame sequences only. Part of the clones is absent; in the studies checked, under half of the shortfall reflects unresolved V genes, and no reason is known for the rest. V and J calls and clone size are those listed in that table; D and trimming were worked out from the DNA. This sample comprises 200,000 to 250,000 clones, around 90% of them detected only once. Under 15% of the sample comes from the top ten.

A note on this clone: There is no known antigen for this receptor. One base away there is no much larger clone; base qualities are not given.

Participants in the prospective study were enrolled through a virtual design, were aged roughly 18 to 95 years, and lived in roughly 24 United States geographic areas. Cohort assignment in the prospective study relied on participant-reported clinical history from a screening survey and a study questionnaire. In the prospective study, whole blood, serum and a nasopharyngeal or oropharyngeal swab were collected from each participant by mobile phlebotomists. Additional blood draws and questionnaires over an approximately two-month period could optionally be provided by prospective study participants. Blood samples from the prospective study were shipped frozen or at room temperature prior to DNA extraction. CDR1 WSHSY and CDR2 SAAADI were looked up in the germline V gene. The germline V and J ends show losses of 6 bases and 5 bases respectively, and no gene match explains 8 bases of the junction. The cysteine opens and the phenylalanine closes a CDR3 of 14 amino acids. Just CDR3 DNA is preserved here, 42 bases in frame from base 1.

The sequenced material came from PBMCs or T cells enriched from blood (not recorded which). The TCR originated in a woman aged 45-65 years with acute COVID-19. This sequence uses TRBV10-2 and TRBJ1-2; 8 of the junction bases match TRBD1. This receptor carries the CDR3 CASRETTGVYGYTF. The DNA reads as follows: TGCGCCAGCAGGGAAACGACAGGGGTTTATGGCTACACCTTC.